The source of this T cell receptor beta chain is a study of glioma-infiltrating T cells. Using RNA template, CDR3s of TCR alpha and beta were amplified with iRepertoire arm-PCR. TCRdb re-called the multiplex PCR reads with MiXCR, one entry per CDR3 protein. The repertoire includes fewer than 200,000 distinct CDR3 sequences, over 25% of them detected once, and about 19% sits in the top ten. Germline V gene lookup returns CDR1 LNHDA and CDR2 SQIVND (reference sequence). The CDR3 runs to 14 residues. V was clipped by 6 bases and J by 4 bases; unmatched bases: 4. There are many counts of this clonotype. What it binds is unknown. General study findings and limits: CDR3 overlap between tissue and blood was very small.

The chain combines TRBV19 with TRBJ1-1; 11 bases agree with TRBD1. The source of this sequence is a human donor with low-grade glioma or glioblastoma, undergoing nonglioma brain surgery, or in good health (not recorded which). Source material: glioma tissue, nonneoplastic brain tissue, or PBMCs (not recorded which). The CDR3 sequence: CASSWGTGGTEAFF. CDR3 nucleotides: TGTGCCAGTAGCTGGGGGACAGGGGGCACTGAAGCTTTCTTT.